A single sample gave rise to the 31 T cell receptor beta chains below, sequenced in a study of T cell responses to AZD1222 COVID-19 vaccine. TCRdb's copy holds only in-frame clones and misses some; the assay was immunoSEQ multiplex PCR. The sample records about 160,000 clones, about 90% being singletons. The input for sequencing was peripheral blood, taken 28 days after the second AZD1222 dose. The receptor source for this set is an adult who received the AZD1222 COVID-19 vaccine.

The chain carries TRBV29-1 and TRBJ2-1; TRBD1 is a possible D gene (5 bases). Trimming stripped 2 bases from V and 2 bases from J, with 10 bases between. The CDR3 extends over 14 amino acids. The germline gives CDR1 SQVTM, CDR2 ANQGSEA. CDR3 coding DNA: TGCAGCGTTGAACAGGTGACAGCCTACAATGAGCAGTTCTTC. It is translated as CSVEQVTAYNEQFF.

The chain couples TRBV3-1 (or the pseudogene TRBV3-2) to TRBJ2-3; the D gene is possibly TRBD2 (6 bases). The germline V and J ends were trimmed by 2 bases and 0 bases, with 15 bases remaining between them. The germline CDR1 and CDR2 sequences are LGHDT and YNNKEL (reference sequence). CDR3 length: 17 residues. This CDR3 is CASSQKIGGPSTDTQYF. For the CDR3, the DNA is TGTGCCAGCAGCCAAAAAATCGGGGGACCTAGCACAGATACGCAGTATTTT.

V and J are TRBV18 and TRBJ1-2, with no clear D. The CDR3 contains 14 residues. V was cut by 0 bases and J by 1 base, with 6 bases left in between. Germline CDR1 is KGHSH and CDR2 is LQKENI. In DNA form, the CDR3 reads TGTGCCAGCTCACCACCGGCTCATAACTATGGCTACACCTTC. This encodes CASSPPAHNYGYTF.

V is TRBV5-4 and J is TRBJ2-6; D call uncertain. This CDR3 has 18 residues. Germline values: CDR1 SGHNT, CDR2 YYREEE (reference sequence). The V gene lost 1 base and the J gene lost 4 bases, with 18 bases spanning the gap. CDR3 sequence: CASSLKLGGPLGANVLTF. The CDR3 bases are TGTGCCAGCAGCTTGAAGTTGGGTGGGCCTTTGGGGGCCAACGTCCTGACTTTC.

The chain couples TRBV7-9 to TRBJ1-4; D unclear. Germline-derived CDR1 and CDR2 are SEHNR and FQNEAQ (reference sequence). This CDR3 is 16 amino acids long. V lost 4 bases and J 4 bases, leaving 16 bases between the germline ends. The CDR3 DNA reads as TGTGCCAGCAGCTCCAGTAGGTCGGGGTTTAATGAAAAACTGTTTTTT. It encodes CASSSSRSGFNEKLFF.

The chain combines TRBV4-2 with TRBJ2-5, with D tentatively TRBD1 (5 bases). The germline V and J ends were trimmed by 0 bases and 5 bases, with 13 bases remaining between them. The CDR3 is 15 amino acids. The germline gives CDR1 LGHNA, CDR2 YNFKEQ. The CDR3 sequence: CASSQDARAGETQYF. The CDR3 coding sequence is TGTGCCAGCAGCCAAGATGCCAGGGCCGGGGAGACCCAGTACTTC.

The CDR3 here is CASSVAPRTSSTDTQYF. The CDR3 bases are TGTGCCAGCAGCGTAGCTCCAAGGACTTCTAGCACAGATACGCAGTATTTT. The chain employs TRBV9 and TRBJ2-3, with D possibly matching TRBD2 (5 bases). From germline, CDR1 is SGDLS and CDR2 YYNGEE. The CDR3 is 17 amino acids. The ends were cut back, 0 bases at V and 0 bases at J, with 14 bases in the middle.

The chain recombines TRBV19 with TRBJ1-5; 7 bases align to TRBD1. J was trimmed by 7 bases and V by 1 base; bases with no gene match: 4. CDR3 size: 14 residues. The germline V gene encodes CDR1 LNHDA and CDR2 SQIVND (reference sequence). The CDR3 bases are TGTGCCAGTAGTATAGGGGACAGTTCGCAGCCCCAGCATTTT. This sequence encodes CASSIGDSSQPQHF.

The chain employs TRBV19 and TRBJ2-7; D is perhaps TRBD2 (6 bases). The CDR3 extends over 12 amino acids. Trimming stripped 8 bases from V and 3 bases from J, with 11 bases between. Germline V gene sequence: CDR1 LNHDA, CDR2 SQIVND (reference sequence). The CDR3 sequence is CASFRELYEQYF. The DNA for the CDR3 is TGTGCCAGTTTCCGGGAGCTCTACGAGCAGTACTTC.

V usage is TRBV9 and J usage is TRBJ1-4; 9 bases match TRBD1. This CDR3 has 15 residues. From germline, CDR1 is SGDLS and CDR2 YYNGEE. V trimming: 2 bases; J trimming: 3 bases; junction bases outside the gene matches: 2. The DNA of the CDR3 is TGTGCCAGCAGCGTTACAGGGGGCCCTAATGAAAAACTGTTTTTT. Its protein is CASSVTGGPNEKLFF. The entire variable domain, with the rest obtained from reference TRBV9 and TRBJ1-4, is as follows: DSGVTQTPKHLITATGQRVTLRCSPRSGDLSVYWYQQSLDQGLQFLIQYYNGEERAKGNILERFSAQQFPDLHSELNLSSLELGDSALYFCASSVTGGPNEKLFFGSGTQLSVL.

This chain connects TRBV21-1 to TRBJ1-1. TRBV21-1 is shown as a pseudogene. This CDR3 spans 12 amino acids. Here the CDR3 DNA reads TGTGCCAGCAGCAATTCGACGACTGAAGCTTTCTTT. It translates to CASSNSTTEAFF.

V gene TRBV6-2 or TRBV6-3 combines with J gene TRBJ1-6, with 10 bases aligning to TRBD1. The CDR3 runs to 20 residues. Germline V lookup: CDR1 MNHEY, CDR2 SVGEGT. V shed 0 bases and J 0 bases; nucleotides not matched to a gene: 8. CDR3 protein: CASSYSKTGGQFSYNSPLHF. CDR3 bases: TGTGCCAGCAGTTACTCGAAGACAGGGGGCCAGTTCTCCTATAATTCACCCCTCCACTTT.

To note about this clone: Other nucleotide sequences from this sample produce the same CDR3. The chain is built from TRBV5-1 and TRBJ1-3; no firm D call. Trimming left V 0 bases short and J 0 bases short, with 4 bases between. Looked up from germline, CDR1 is SGHRS and CDR2 is YFSETQ. CDR3 length equals 14 residues. The CDR3 spells CASSLASSGNTIYF. The DNA of the CDR3 is TGCGCCAGCAGCTTGGCGAGCTCTGGAAACACCATATATTTT.

The chain uses TRBV20-1 and TRBJ2-3; D call uncertain. V shed 3 bases and J shed 8 bases, with 21 bases lying between them. The CDR3 runs 15 residues. The germline V gene encodes CDR1 DFQATT and CDR2 SNEGSKA (reference sequence). The CDR3 nucleotides are TGCAGTGCTAGTAATGGAATTGGGGTTTCGGCTACGCAGTATTTT. Translated, it gives CSASNGIGVSATQYF.

This chain connects TRBV5-1 to TRBJ2-7, with 7 nucleotides matching TRBD1. The trim removed 2 bases at V and 6 bases at J, leaving 8 bases unmatched. CDR1 SGHRS and CDR2 YFSETQ come from the germline V gene. The CDR3 is 14 residues long. The CDR3 here is CASSLEGARREQYF. For the CDR3, the DNA is TGCGCCAGCAGCTTAGAGGGGGCGCGTCGCGAGCAGTACTTC. Complete variable domain (other parts from reference TRBV5-1 and TRBJ2-7): KAGVTQTPRYLIKTRGQQVTLSCSPISGHRSVSWYQQTPGQGLQFLFEYFSETQRNKGNFPGRFSGRQFSNSRSEMNVSTLELGDSALYLCASSLEGARREQYFGPGTRLTVT.

This chain connects TRBV7-9 to TRBJ2-1; possible D gene TRBD2, 6 bases. The CDR3 sequence is 16 residues long. The V and J ends lost 5 bases and 4 bases respectively, with 18 bases between them. CDR1 SEHNR and CDR2 FQNEAQ come from the germline V gene (reference sequence). The CDR3 nucleotides are TGTGCCAGCAGCCCGTCGGAGGGCCGGCAATACAATGAGCAGTTCTTC. Translating it yields CASSPSEGRQYNEQFF.

The chain couples TRBV12-3 or TRBV12-4 to TRBJ1-1; TRBD1 matches 9 bases. CDR3 length: 10 amino acids. V shed 5 bases, J shed 12 bases, and the junction held 1 base outside the gene matches. This chain's CDR3 is CASSDRGTFF. As DNA, the CDR3 is TGTGCCAGCAGTGACAGGGGGACTTTCTTT.

The V gene is TRBV29-1, the J gene TRBJ2-2; D tentatively fits TRBD1 or TRBD2 (5 bases each). The ends were cut back, 3 bases at V and 0 bases at J, with 8 bases in the middle. This CDR3 contains 14 residues. The germline CDR1 and CDR2 sequences are SQVTM and ANQGSEA. The CDR3 loop is CSVDLGANTGELFF. As DNA, the CDR3 is TGCAGCGTTGATCTGGGGGCGAACACCGGGGAGCTGTTTTTT.

The chain recombines TRBV27 with TRBJ1-4; D gene ambiguous. Per germline, CDR1 MNHEY and CDR2 SMNVEV (reference sequence). Trimming stripped 2 bases from V and 7 bases from J, with 11 bases between. CDR3 length: 14 amino acids. CDR3 protein: CASSLDVRGEKLFF. In nucleotides, the CDR3 is TGTGCCAGCAGTTTAGACGTTCGGGGTGAAAAACTGTTTTTT.

J is TRBJ2-5 and V is TRBV10-3, with 13 bases lining up with TRBD2. The ends lost 2 bases at V and 1 base at J; junction bases unmatched: 7. The CDR3 has 18 amino acids. The germline V gene encodes CDR1 ENHRY and CDR2 SYGVKD. CDR3 sequence reads: CAISEPGTSGALQETQYF. The CDR3 DNA follows: TGTGCCATCAGTGAGCCCGGGACTAGCGGGGCCCTCCAAGAGACCCAGTACTTC.

The rearrangement links TRBV3-1 (or the pseudogene TRBV3-2) to TRBJ1-1; TRBD1 aligns across 8 bases. From germline, CDR1 is LGHDT and CDR2 YNNKEL (reference sequence). J lost 3 bases, V lost 9 bases, and 3 bases had no gene match. CDR3 size: 12 residues. CDR3 residues: CASGQGYTEAFF. The CDR3 nucleotides are TGTGCCAGTGGACAGGGTTACACTGAAGCTTTCTTT.

The CDR3 sequence: CASSVEGGNTEAFF. Here the CDR3 DNA reads TGTGCCAGCAGTGTTGAAGGTGGGAACACTGAAGCTTTCTTT. V is TRBV2 and J is TRBJ1-1, with no clear D. V dropped 4 bases and J dropped 1 base, with 10 bases sitting between them. Germline-derived CDR1 and CDR2 are SNHLY and FYNNEI. This CDR3 region has 14 residues.

The chain carries TRBV25-1 and TRBJ1-3; no clear D. The CDR3 extends over 17 amino acids. Germline values: CDR1 MGHDK, CDR2 SYGVNS. The V gene lost 1 base and the J gene lost 0 bases, with 13 bases spanning the gap. CDR3 DNA: TGTGCCAGCAGTGAATGGTATAGAGGGAGCTCTGGAAACACCATATATTTT. Its translation is CASSEWYRGSSGNTIYF.

The V gene is TRBV9, the J gene TRBJ1-1; possibly TRBD1 for D (5 bases). The CDR3 consists of 15 residues. Germline assignment: CDR1 SGDLS and CDR2 YYNGEE. Trimming removed 0 bases from V and 1 base from J, with 10 bases in between. The CDR3 is CASSVGGSGNTEAFF. The CDR3, as DNA: TGTGCCAGCAGCGTAGGGGGGAGTGGGAACACTGAAGCTTTCTTT.

This chain links TRBV2 with TRBJ1-2; no clear D. The germline V gene has CDR1 SNHLY and CDR2 FYNNEI. There are 12 residues in the CDR3. V shed 8 bases and J shed 2 bases, with 9 bases lying between them. This CDR3 is CASRGENYGYTF. CDR3 nucleotides: TGTGCCAGCCGAGGAGAGAACTATGGCTACACCTTC. Complete variable domain (other parts from reference TRBV2 and TRBJ1-2): EPEVTQTPSHQVTQMGQEVILRCVPISNHLYFYWYRQILGQKVEFLVSFYNNEISEKSEIFDDQFSVERPDGSNFTLKIRSTKLEDSAMYFCASRGENYGYTFGSGTRLTVV.

The gene calls are TRBV2 and TRBJ1-2, with D maybe TRBD1 (5 bases). The CDR3 has 14 amino acids. V lost 1 base and J lost 4, with 10 bases in between. In germline, CDR1 is SNHLY, CDR2 FYNNEI. This CDR3 reads CASSEVRVTYGYTF. The CDR3 coding sequence is TGTGCCAGCAGTGAAGTCAGGGTTACCTATGGCTACACCTTC.

The V and J genes are TRBV4-1 and TRBJ1-4; TRBD1 agrees at 8 bases. From germline, CDR1 is MGHRA and CDR2 YSYEKL. The CDR3 contains 19 residues. The trim removed 3 bases at V and 0 bases at J, leaving 12 bases unmatched. CDR3 sequence reads: CASSQRTGLSEATNEKLFF. In nucleotides, the CDR3 is TGCGCCAGCAGCCAGAGGACAGGGCTATCGGAAGCAACTAATGAAAAACTGTTTTTT.

The chain carries TRBV7-2 and TRBJ1-5, with a possible D match to TRBD1 (6 bases). The CDR3 has 15 amino acids. The V end lost 1 base, the J end lost 3 bases, and 10 bases lay between the germline ends. Germline CDR1 SGHTA, CDR2 FQGNSA. The DNA of the CDR3 is TGTGCCAGCAGCTTAGAGGGGGTGAACAATCAGCCCCAGCATTTT. It yields the protein CASSLEGVNNQPQHF.

The rearrangement links TRBV10-3 to TRBJ2-7; either TRBD1 or TRBD2 may supply D (5 bases each). The CDR3 sequence is 14 residues long. CDR1 ENHRY and CDR2 SYGVKD come from the germline V gene. Trimming removed 10 bases at V and 0 bases at J, with 16 bases between. DNA for the CDR3: TGTGCCACAGGAGAGAGGGGAAGCTCCTACGAGCAGTACTTC. Translation: CATGERGSSYEQYF.

This rearrangement joins TRBV5-1 to TRBJ1-4, with 8 bases aligning to TRBD1. This CDR3 is 14 amino acids long. Germline-derived CDR1 and CDR2 are SGHRS and YFSETQ. V trimming: 2 bases; J trimming: 8 bases; junction bases outside the gene matches: 5. CDR3 coding DNA: TGCGCCAGCAGCTTCGGACAGGGCGAGGAAAAACTGTTTTTT. Encoded protein: CASSFGQGEEKLFF.

The CDR3: CATTGPGVSNQPQHF. The CDR3 region has the DNA TGTGCCACGACAGGGCCGGGGGTTAGCAATCAGCCCCAGCATTTT. The chain carries TRBV6-5 and TRBJ1-5, with 7 bases matching TRBD1. From germline, CDR1 is MNHEY and CDR2 SVGAGI. This CDR3 is 15 amino acids long. The V gene end was trimmed by 10 bases and the J gene end by 0 bases; junction bases not matched to a gene: 9.